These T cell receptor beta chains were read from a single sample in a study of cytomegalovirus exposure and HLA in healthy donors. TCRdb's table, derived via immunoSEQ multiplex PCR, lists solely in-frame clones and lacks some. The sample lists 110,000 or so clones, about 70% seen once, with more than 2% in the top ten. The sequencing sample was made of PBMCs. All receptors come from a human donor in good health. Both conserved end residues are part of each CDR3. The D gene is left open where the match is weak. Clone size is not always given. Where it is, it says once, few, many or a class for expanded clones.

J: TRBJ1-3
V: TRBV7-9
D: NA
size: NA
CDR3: CASSSQGVSGNTIYF
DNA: TGTGCCAGCAGCTCACAAGGGGTCTCTGGAAACACCATATATTTT

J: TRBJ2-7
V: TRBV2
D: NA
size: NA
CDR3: CASGTFSSYEQYF
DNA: TGTGCCAGCGGGACATTCTCCTCCTACGAGCAGTACTTC

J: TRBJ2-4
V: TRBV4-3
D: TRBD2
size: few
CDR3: CASSQEVDSGGPAKNIQYF
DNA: TGCGCCAGCAGCCAAGAAGTGGATAGCGGGGGGCCGGCCAAAAACATTCAGTACTTC

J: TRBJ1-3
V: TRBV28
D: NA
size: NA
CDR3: CASSLQGIISGNTIYF
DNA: TGTGCCAGCAGTTTACAGGGAATCATCTCTGGAAACACCATATATTTT

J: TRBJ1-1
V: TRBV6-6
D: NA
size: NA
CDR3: CATRENTEAFF
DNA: TGTGCCACCCGAGAGAACACTGAAGCTTTCTTT

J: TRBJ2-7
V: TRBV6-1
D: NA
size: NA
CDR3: CASKLAYEQYF
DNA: TGTGCCAGCAAACTCGCCTACGAGCAGTACTTC

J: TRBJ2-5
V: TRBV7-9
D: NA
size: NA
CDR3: CATRQEQETQYF
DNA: TGTGCCACCCGACAGGAACAAGAGACCCAGTACTTC

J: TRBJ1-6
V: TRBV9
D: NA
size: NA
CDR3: CASSETAGDNSPLHF
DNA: TGTGCCAGCAGCGAGACCGCGGGTGATAATTCACCCCTCCACTTT

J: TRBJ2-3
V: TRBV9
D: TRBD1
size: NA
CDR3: CASSVLGQGTDTQYF
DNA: TGTGCCAGCAGCGTCTTGGGACAGGGCACAGATACGCAGTATTTT

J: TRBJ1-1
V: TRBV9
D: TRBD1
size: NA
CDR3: CASSAPQGVGTEAFF
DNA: TGTGCCAGCAGCGCCCCACAGGGGGTCGGCACTGAAGCTTTCTTT

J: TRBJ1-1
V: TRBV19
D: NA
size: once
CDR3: CASSIQGRVQGEAFF
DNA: TGTGCCAGTAGTATCCAGGGGCGCGTTCAAGGTGAAGCTTTCTTT

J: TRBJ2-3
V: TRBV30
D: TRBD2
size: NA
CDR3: CAWSVLRGTSGRWIDTQYF
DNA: TGTGCCTGGAGTGTACTACGCGGGACTAGCGGGAGATGGATAGATACGCAGTATTTT

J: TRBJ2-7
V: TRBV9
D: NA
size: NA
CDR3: CASSVNGAYEQYF
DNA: TGTGCCAGCAGCGTAAACGGGGCCTACGAGCAGTACTTC

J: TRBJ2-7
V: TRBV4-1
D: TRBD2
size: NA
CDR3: CASRPLAGGPYEQYF
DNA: TGCGCCAGCAGGCCGCTAGCGGGAGGGCCCTACGAGCAGTACTTC

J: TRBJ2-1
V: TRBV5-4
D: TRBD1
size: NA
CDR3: CASSPPTGSSYNEQFF
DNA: TGTGCCAGCAGCCCGCCGACAGGGAGCTCCTACAATGAGCAGTTCTTC

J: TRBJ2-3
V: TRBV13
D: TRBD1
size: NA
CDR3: CASSLWTGRSTDTQYF
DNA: TGTGCCAGCAGCTTATGGACAGGCCGAAGCACAGATACGCAGTATTTT